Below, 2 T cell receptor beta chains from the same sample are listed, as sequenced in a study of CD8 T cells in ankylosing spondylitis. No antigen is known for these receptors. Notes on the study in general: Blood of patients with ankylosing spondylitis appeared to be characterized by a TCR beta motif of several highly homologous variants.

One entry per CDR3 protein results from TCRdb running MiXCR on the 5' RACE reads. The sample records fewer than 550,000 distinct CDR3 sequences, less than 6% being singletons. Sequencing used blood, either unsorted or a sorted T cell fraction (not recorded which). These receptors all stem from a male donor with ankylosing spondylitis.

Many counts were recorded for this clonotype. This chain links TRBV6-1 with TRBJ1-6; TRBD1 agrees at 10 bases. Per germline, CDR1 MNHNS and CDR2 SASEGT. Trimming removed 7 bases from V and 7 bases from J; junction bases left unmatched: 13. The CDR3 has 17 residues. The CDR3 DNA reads TGTGCCAGCACTCCCCGGGACAGGGGATTCGGGAATTCACCCCTCCACTTT. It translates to CASTPRDRGFGNSPLHF.

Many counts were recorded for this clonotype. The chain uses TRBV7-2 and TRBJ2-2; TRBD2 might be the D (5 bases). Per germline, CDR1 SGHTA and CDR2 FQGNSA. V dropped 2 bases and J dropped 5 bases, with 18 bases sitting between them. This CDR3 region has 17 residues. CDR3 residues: CASSLRRPTAVTGELFF. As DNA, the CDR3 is TGTGCCAGCAGCTTACGGAGGCCTACAGCTGTTACCGGGGAGCTGTTTTTT.